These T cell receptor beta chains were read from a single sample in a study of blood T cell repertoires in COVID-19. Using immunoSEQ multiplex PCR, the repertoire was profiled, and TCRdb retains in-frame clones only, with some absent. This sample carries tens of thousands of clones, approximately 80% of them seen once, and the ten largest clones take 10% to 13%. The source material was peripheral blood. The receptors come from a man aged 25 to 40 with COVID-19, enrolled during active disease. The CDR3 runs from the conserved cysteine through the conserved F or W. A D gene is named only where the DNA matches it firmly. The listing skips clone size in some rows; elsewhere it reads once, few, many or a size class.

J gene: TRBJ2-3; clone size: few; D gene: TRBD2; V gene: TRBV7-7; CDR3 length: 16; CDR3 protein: CASSLGLAGGGDTQYF; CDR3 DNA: TGTGCTAGCAGCTTGGGACTAGCGGGAGGCGGGGATACGCAGTATTTT
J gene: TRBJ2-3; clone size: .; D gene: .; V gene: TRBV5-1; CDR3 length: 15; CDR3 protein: CASAGGLDEADTQYF; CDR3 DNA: TGCGCCAGCGCCGGCGGCCTGGATGAGGCAGATACGCAGTATTTT
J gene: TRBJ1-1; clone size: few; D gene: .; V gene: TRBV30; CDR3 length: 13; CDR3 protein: CAWNRDTDTEAFF; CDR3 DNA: TGTGCCTGGAACCGGGACACGGACACTGAAGCTTTCTTT
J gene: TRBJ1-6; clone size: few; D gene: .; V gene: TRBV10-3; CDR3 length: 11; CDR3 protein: CAAGGNSPLHF; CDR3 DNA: TGTGCCGCGGGTGGAAATTCACCCCTCCACTTT
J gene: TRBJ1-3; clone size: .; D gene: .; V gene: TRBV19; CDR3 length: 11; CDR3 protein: CATPGGNTIYF; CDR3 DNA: TGTGCCACCCCCGGGGGAAACACCATATATTTT
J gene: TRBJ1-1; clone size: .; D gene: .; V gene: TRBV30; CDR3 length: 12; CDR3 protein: CASSRPGYEAFF; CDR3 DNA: TGTGCCTCCTCCCGACCGGGGTATGAAGCTTTCTTT
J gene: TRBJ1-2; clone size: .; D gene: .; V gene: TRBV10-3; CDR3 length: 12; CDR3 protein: CAISVEGYGYTF; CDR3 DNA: TGTGCCATCAGTGTTGAGGGCTATGGCTACACCTTC
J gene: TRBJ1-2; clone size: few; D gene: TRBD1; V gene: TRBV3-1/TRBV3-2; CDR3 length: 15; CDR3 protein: CASSQVGQGLYGYTF; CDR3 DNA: TGTGCCAGCAGCCAAGTGGGACAGGGTCTCTATGGCTACACCTTC
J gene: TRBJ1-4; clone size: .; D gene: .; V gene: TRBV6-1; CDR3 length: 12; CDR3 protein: CASSHRVEKLFF; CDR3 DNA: TGTGCCAGCAGTCACAGGGTTGAAAAACTGTTTTTT
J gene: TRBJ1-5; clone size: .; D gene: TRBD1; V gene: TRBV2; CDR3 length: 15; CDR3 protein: CASSPGSGQNQPQHF; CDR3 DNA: TGTGCCAGCAGCCCTGGATCGGGACAGAATCAGCCCCAGCATTTT
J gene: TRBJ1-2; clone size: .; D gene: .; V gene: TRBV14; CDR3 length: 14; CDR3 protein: CASSQGPRGYGYTF; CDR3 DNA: TGTGCCAGCAGCCAAGGGCCCAGGGGCTATGGCTACACCTTC
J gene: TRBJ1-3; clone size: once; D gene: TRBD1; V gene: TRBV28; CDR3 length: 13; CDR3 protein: CASSGQVGNTIYF; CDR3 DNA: TGTGCCAGTTCTGGACAGGTTGGAAACACCATATATTTT
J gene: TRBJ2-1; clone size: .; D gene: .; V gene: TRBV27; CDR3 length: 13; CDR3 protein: CATEGTGSDEQFF; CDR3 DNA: TGTGCCACCGAAGGAACAGGGTCGGATGAGCAGTTCTTC
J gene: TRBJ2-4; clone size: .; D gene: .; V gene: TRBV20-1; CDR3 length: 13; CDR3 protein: CSASSDLGDIQYF; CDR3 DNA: TGCAGTGCTAGTTCGGACCTAGGGGACATTCAGTACTTC
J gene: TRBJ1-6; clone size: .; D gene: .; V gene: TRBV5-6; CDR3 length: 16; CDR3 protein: CASSPSTERVGSPLHF; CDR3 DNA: TGTGCCAGCAGCCCTTCCACCGAGAGGGTTGGTTCACCCCTCCACTTT
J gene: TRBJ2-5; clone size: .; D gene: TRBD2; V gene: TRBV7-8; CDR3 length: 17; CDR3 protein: CASSSKTSGRARETQYF; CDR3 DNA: TGTGCCAGCAGCTCAAAGACTAGCGGGAGGGCCAGAGAGACCCAGTACTTC
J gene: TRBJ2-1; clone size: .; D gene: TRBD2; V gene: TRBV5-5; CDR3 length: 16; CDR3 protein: CASSLSLAAKYNEQFF; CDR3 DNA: TGTGCCAGCAGCTTAAGTCTAGCGGCCAAATACAATGAGCAGTTCTTC
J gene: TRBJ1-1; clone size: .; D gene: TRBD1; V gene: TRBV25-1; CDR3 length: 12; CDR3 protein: CASSGDRAVAFF; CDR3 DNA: TGTGCCAGCAGTGGCGACAGGGCTGTAGCTTTCTTT
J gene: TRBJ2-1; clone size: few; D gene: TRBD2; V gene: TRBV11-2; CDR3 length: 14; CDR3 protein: CASSLSGTGNEQFF; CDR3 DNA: TGTGCCAGCAGCCTTAGCGGGACGGGGAATGAGCAGTTCTTC
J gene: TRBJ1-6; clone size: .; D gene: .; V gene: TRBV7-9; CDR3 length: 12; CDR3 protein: CASSRNNSPLHF; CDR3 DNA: TGTGCCAGCAGCCGTAATAATTCACCCCTCCACTTT
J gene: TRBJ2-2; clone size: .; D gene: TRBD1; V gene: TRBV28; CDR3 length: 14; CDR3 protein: CASRGQANTGELFF; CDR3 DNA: TGTGCCAGCAGGGGACAGGCGAACACCGGGGAGCTGTTTTTT
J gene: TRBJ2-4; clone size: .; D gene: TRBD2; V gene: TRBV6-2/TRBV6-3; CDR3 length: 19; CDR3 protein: CASSYDLAGGPLAKNIQYF; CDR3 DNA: TGTGCCAGCAGTTACGATTTGGCGGGAGGGCCGCTTGCCAAAAACATTCAGTACTTC
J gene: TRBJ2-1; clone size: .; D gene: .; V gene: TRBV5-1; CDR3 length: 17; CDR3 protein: CASSFNPGTRQDGEQFF; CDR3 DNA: TGCGCCAGCAGCTTTAATCCCGGGACACGCCAAGATGGTGAGCAGTTCTTC
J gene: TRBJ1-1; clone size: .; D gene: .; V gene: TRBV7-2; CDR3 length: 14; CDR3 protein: CASSRSSQSTEAFF; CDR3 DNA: TGTGCCAGCAGCCGGAGTAGTCAGAGCACTGAAGCTTTCTTT
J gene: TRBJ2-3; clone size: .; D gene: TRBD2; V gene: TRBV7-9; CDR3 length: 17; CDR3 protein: CASSLDEGSGRSDTQYF; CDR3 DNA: TGTGCCAGCAGCTTAGACGAAGGCTCCGGGAGGTCAGATACGCAGTATTTT
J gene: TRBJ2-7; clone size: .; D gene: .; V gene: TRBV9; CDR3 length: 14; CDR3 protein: CASSPYSDYYEQYF; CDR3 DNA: TGTGCCAGCAGCCCCTATTCGGACTACTACGAGCAGTACTTC
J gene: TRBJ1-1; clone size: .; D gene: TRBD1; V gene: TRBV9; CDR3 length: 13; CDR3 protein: CASSPQDRGRAFF; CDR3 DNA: TGTGCCAGCAGCCCTCAAGACAGGGGGCGGGCTTTCTTT
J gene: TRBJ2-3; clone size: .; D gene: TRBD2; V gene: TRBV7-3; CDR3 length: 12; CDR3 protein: CASSPLAGAQYF; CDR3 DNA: TGTGCCAGCAGCCCCTTAGCGGGAGCGCAGTATTTT
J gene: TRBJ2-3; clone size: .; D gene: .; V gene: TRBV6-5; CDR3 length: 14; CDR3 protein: CASNRRGYTDTQYF; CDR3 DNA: TGTGCCAGCAATAGAAGAGGCTACACAGATACGCAGTATTTT
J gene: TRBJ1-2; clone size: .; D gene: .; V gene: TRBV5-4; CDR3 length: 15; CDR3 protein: CASSPGTVPNYGYTF; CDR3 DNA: TGTGCCAGCAGCCCCGGGACTGTACCGAACTATGGCTACACCTTC
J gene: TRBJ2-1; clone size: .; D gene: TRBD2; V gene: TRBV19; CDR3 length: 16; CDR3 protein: CATTGTSGSSYNEQFF; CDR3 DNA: TGTGCCACCACCGGGACTAGCGGAAGCTCCTACAATGAGCAGTTCTTC
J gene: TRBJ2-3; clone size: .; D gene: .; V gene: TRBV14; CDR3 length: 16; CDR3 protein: CASSPPRTAGADTQYF; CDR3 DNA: TGTGCCAGCAGCCCTCCCCGGACAGCCGGTGCAGATACGCAGTATTTT
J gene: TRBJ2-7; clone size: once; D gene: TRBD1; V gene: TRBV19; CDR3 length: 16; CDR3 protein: CASRDNPGQSSYEQYF; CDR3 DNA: TGTGCCAGTAGGGATAACCCGGGACAGAGCTCCTACGAGCAGTACTTC
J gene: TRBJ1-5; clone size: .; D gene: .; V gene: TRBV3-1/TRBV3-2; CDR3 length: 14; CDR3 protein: CASGGAGGNQPQHF; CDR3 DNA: TGTGCCAGCGGCGGGGCAGGCGGGAATCAGCCCCAGCATTTT
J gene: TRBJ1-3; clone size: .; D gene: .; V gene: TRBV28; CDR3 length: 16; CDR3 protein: CASSLVAGLGGNTIYF; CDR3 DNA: TGTGCCAGCAGTTTAGTTGCAGGGCTTGGGGGAAACACCATATATTTT
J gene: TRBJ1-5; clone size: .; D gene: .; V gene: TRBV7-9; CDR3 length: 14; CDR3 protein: CASSLAGSNQPQHF; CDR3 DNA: TGTGCCAGCAGCTTAGCCGGGAGCAATCAGCCCCAGCATTTT
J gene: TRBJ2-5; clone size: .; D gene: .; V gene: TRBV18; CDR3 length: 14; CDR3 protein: CASSPPGRRETQYF; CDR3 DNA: TGTGCCAGCTCACCACCGGGCAGAAGGGAGACCCAGTACTTC
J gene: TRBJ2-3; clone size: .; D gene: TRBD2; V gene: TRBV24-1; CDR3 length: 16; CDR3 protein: CATSDRGLLNTDTQYF; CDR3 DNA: TGTGCCACCAGTGATCGGGGACTACTCAACACAGATACGCAGTATTTT
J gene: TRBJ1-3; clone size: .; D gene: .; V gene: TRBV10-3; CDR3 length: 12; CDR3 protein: CAMQDSGNTIYF; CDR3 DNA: TGTGCCATGCAGGACTCTGGAAACACCATATATTTT
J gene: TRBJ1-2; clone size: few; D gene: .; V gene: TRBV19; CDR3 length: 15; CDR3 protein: CASSRNPWENYGYTF; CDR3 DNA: TGTGCCAGTAGCCGGAATCCATGGGAGAACTATGGCTACACCTTC
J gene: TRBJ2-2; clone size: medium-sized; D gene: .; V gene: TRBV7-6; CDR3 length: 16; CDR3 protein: CASRARVSANTGELFF; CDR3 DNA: TGTGCCAGCAGAGCCAGGGTTTCGGCGAACACCGGGGAGCTGTTTTTT
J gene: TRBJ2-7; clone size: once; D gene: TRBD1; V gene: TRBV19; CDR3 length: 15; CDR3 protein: CASSIEQGAAYEQYF; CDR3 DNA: TGTGCCAGTAGTATAGAACAGGGGGCGGCGTACGAGCAGTACTTC
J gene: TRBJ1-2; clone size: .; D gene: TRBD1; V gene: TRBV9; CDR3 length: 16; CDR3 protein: CASSPGTGAISYGYTF; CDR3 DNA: TGTGCCAGCAGCCCTGGGACAGGCGCGATCTCCTATGGCTACACCTTC
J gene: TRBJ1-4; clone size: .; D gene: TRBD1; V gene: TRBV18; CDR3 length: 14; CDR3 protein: CASSQSDRAGKLFF; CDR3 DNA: TGTGCCAGCTCGCAAAGCGACAGGGCCGGAAAACTGTTTTTT
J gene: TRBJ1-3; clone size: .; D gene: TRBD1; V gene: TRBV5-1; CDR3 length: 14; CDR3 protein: CASGTGDGGNTIYF; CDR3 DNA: TGCGCCAGCGGGACAGGGGACGGGGGAAACACCATATATTTT
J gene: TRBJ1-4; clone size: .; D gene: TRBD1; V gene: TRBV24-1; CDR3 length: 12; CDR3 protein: CATSDRGEKLFF; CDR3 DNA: TGTGCCACATCGGACAGGGGCGAAAAACTGTTTTTT
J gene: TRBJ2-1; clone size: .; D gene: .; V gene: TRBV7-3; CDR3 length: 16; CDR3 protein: CASSSTHSGGHNEQFF; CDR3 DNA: TGTGCCAGCAGCTCCACCCATTCAGGGGGGCACAATGAGCAGTTCTTC
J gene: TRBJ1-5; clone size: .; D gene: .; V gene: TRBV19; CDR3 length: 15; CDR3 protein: CASSIVGGSGQPQHF; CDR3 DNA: TGTGCCAGTAGTATAGTGGGGGGATCGGGTCAGCCCCAGCATTTT